These 5 T cell receptor beta chains were all obtained from the same sample, sequenced in a study of molecular identifiers for immune sequencing clone quantification. Via MiXCR, TCRdb re-called the PCR reads, giving one row per CDR3 protein. The table includes under 650,000 distinct CDR3 sequences, less than 20% detected once. Sequencing used naive CD8+ T cells from blood, with Jurkat cell RNA spiked in. Subset specified: FACS-sorted CD8+CD4-CCR7+CD45RA+ naive T cells. The receptor source for this set is a human donor in good health. Some libraries in this study had Jurkat cell RNA spiked in.

On this clonotype itself: A much larger clonotype is one base distant, so this may be a read error. The rearrangement joins TRBV12-3 or TRBV12-4 to TRBJ2-3; no definite D call. This CDR3 contains 14 residues. As DNA, the CDR3 is TGTGCCAGCAGTACTAAGACACACACAGATACGCGGTATTTT. This encodes CASSTKTHTDTRYF.

A word on this clonotype: A much larger clone lies one base from this, so it may be a read error. The gene calls are TRBV20-1 and TRBJ2-7, with 7 nucleotides matching TRBD1. The germline gives CDR1 DFQATT, CDR2 SNEGSKA (reference sequence). J gave up 1 base and V 1 base, and 7 bases lay outside the gene matches. The CDR3 consists of 15 residues. The CDR3 DNA is TGCAGTGCTAGAGGTCCCCCGGGACAGTCCTACGAGCAGTACTTC. Translating it yields CSARGPPGQSYEQYF.

This clonotype was found many times. The rearrangement joins TRBV6-6 to TRBJ1-2; the D gene is possibly TRBD1 (5 bases). Germline CDR1 reads MNHNY; CDR2 reads SVGAGI (reference sequence). V was trimmed by 5 bases and J by 3 bases, leaving 13 bases between them. There are 14 residues in the CDR3. CDR3 bases: TGTGCCAGCAGTCCCGGGGCACATGACTATGGCTACACCTTC. It codes for CASSPGAHDYGYTF.

This clonotype was found many times. V gene TRBV28 combines with J gene TRBJ2-7, with D possibly being TRBD1 (5 bases). This CDR3 has 13 amino acids. V lost 4 bases to trimming and J lost 3 bases, with 10 bases between them. The germline gives CDR1 MDHEN, CDR2 SYDVKM. CDR3 coding DNA: TGTGCCAGCAGTTCCCTCGACAGCTACGAGCAGTACTTC. Its protein product is CASSSLDSYEQYF.

In the case of this clonotype: A much bigger clone sits one base away, suggesting this may be a read error. The chain uses TRBV4-3 and TRBJ1-5; D unclear. Germline V gene sequence: CDR1 LGHNA, CDR2 YSLEER. This CDR3 has 15 amino acids. The CDR3 DNA is TGCGCCAGCAGCAAAGATTTAGGTTTGGATGAGCCCCAGCATTTT. Translated, it gives CASSKDLGLDEPQHF.